This T cell receptor (beta chain) emerged from a study of T cell responses to AZD1222 COVID-19 vaccine. Generated by immunoSEQ multiplex PCR, the TCRdb table keeps only in-frame clones and is missing some. The data show about 75,000 clones, with around 88% seen just once and 10% held by the top ten. This CDR3 is 15 amino acids long. CDR1 and CDR2 (germline): MNHNY, SVGAGI (reference sequence). V was shortened by 2 bases and J by 8 bases, with 18 bases between the two germline ends. Sequenced here: peripheral blood, sampled 28 days after the second dose of the MenACWY control vaccine. The clonotype was recovered from an adult who received the MenACWY meningococcal vaccine as a control. This chain uses TRBV6-6 with TRBJ1-2; D gene uncertain. CDR3 nucleotides: TGTGCCAGCAGTTACGGAGGAATCCGTCCCCCCGGCTACACCTTC. Amino acids: CASSYGGIRPPGYTF.